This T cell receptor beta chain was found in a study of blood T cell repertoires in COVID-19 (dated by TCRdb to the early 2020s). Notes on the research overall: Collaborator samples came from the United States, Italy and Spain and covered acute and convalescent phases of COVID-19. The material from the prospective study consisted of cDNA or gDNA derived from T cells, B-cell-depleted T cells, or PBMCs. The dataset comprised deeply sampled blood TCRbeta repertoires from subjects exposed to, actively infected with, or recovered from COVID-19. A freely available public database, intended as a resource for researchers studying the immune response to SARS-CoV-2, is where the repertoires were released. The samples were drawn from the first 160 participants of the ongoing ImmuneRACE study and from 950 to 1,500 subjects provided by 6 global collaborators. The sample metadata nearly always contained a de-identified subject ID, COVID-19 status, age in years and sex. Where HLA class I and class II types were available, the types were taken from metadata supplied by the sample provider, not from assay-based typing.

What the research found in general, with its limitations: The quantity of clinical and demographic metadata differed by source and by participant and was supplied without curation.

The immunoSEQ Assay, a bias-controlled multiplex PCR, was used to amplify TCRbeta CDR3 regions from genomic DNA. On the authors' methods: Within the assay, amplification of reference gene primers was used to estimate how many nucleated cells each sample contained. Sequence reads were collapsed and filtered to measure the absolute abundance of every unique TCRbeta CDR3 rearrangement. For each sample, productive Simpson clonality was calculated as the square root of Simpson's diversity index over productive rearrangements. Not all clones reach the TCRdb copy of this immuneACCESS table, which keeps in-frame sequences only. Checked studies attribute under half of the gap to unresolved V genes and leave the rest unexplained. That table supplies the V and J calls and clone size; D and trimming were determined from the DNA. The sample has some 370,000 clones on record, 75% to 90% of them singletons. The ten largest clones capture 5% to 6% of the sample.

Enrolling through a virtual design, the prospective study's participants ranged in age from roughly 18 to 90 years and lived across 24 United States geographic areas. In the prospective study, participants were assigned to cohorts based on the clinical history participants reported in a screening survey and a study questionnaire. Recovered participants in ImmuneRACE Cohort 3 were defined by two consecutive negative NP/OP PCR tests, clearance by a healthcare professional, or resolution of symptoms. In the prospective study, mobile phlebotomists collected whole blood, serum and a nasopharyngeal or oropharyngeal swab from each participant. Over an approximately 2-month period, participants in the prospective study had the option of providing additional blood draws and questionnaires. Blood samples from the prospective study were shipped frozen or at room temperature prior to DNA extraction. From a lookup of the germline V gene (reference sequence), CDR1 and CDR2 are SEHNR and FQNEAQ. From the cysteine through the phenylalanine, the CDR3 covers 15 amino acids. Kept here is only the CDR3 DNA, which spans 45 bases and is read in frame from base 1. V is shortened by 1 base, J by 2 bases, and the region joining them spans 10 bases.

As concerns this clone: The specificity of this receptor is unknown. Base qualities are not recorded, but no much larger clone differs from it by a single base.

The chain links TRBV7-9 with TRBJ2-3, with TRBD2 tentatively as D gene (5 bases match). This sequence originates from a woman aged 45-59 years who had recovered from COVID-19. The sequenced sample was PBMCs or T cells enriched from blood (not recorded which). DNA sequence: TGTGCCAGCAGCTTAGTAGGCGGGTACACAGATACGCAGTATTTT. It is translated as CASSLVGGYTDTQYF.